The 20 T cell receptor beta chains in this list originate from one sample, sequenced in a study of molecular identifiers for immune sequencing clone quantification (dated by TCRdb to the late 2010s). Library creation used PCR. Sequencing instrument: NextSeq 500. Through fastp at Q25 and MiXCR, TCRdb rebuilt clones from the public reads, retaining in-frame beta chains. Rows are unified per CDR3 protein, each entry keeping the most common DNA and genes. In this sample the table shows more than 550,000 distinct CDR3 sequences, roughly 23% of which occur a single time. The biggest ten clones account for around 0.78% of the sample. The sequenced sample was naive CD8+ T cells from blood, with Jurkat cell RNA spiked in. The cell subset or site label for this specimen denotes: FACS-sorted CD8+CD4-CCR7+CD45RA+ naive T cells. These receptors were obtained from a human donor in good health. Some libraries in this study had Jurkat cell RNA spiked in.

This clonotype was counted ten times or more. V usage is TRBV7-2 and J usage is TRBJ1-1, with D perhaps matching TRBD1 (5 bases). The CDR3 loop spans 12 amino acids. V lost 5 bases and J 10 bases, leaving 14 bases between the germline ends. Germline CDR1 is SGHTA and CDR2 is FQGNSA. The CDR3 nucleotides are TGTGCCAGCAGCAGGGACCCCCTTGTAGCTTTCTTT. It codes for CASSRDPLVAFF.

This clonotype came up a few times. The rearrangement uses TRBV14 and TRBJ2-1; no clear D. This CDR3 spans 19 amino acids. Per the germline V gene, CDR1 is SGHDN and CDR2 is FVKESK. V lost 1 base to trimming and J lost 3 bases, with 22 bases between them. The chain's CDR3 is CASSQADPPDSEYYNEQFF. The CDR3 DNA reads TGTGCCAGCAGCCAAGCAGACCCCCCCGACTCGGAGTACTACAATGAGCAGTTCTTC.

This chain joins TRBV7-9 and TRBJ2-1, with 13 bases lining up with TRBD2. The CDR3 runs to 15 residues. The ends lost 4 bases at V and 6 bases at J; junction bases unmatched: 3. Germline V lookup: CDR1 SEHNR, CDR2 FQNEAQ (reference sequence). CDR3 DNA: TGTGCCAGCAGCTCACTAGCGGGAGGGGCCAATGAGCAGTTCTTC. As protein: CASSSLAGGANEQFF.

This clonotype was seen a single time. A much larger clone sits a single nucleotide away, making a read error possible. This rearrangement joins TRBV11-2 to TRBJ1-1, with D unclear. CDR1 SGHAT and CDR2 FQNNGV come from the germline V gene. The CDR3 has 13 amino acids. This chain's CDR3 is CASRLVPDPEAFF. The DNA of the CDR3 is TGTGCCAGCCGCTTAGTTCCGGACCCTGAAGCTTTCTTT.

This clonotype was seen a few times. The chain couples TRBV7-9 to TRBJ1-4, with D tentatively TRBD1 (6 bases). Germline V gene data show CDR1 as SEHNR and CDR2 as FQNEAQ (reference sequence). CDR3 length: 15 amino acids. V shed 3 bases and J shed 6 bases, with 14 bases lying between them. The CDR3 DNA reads TGTGCCAGCAGCTTCGAGCAGGGGATGGATGAAAAACTGTTTTTT. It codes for CASSFEQGMDEKLFF.

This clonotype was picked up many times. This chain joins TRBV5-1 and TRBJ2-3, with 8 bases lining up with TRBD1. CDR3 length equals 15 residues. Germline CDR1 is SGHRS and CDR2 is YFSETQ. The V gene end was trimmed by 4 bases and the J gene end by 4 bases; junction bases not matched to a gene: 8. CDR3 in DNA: TGCGCCAGCAGCCCCCGGGACAGGTATCCAGATACGCAGTATTTT. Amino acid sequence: CASSPRDRYPDTQYF.

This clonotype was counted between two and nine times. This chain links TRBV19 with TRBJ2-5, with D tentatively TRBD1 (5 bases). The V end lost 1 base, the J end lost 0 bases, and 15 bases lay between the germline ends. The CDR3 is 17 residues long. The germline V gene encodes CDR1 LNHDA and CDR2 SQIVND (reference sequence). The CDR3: CASSIGQGADYQETQYF. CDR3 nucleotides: TGTGCCAGTAGTATAGGGCAAGGGGCCGACTACCAAGAGACCCAGTACTTC.

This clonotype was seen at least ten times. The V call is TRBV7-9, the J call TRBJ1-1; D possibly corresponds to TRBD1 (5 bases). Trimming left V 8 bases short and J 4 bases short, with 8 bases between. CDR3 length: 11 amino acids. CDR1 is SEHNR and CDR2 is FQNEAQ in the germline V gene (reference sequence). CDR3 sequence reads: CASGGFTEAFF. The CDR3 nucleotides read TGTGCCAGCGGGGGGTTCACTGAAGCTTTCTTT.

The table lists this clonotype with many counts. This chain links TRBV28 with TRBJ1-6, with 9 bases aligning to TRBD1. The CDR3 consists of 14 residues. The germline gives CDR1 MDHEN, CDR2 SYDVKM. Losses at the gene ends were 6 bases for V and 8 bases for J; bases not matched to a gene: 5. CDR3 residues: CASSSRTGDSPLHF. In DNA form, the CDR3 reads TGTGCCAGCAGCTCCCGGACAGGGGATTCACCCCTCCACTTT.

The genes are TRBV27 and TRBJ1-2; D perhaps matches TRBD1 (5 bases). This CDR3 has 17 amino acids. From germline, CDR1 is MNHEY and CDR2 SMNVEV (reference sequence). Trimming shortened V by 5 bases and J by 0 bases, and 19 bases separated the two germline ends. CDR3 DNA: TGTGCCAGCAGTAGCCCTAAATCAGGGTCAACTAACTATGGCTACACCTTC. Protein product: CASSSPKSGSTNYGYTF.

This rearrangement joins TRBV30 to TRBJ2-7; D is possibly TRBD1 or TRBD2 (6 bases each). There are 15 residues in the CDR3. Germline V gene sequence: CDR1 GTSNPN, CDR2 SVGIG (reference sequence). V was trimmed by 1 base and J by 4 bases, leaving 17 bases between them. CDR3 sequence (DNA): TGTGCCTGGAGTGGGGTAGGGGGGTTAGGGTACGAGCAGTACTTC. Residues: CAWSGVGGLGYEQYF. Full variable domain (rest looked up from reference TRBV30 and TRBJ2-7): SQTIHQWPATLVQPVGSPLSLECTVEGTSNPNLYWYRQAAGRGLQLLFYSVGIGQISSEVPQNLSASRPQDRQFILSSKKLLLSDSGFYLCAWSGVGGLGYEQYFGPGTRLTVT.

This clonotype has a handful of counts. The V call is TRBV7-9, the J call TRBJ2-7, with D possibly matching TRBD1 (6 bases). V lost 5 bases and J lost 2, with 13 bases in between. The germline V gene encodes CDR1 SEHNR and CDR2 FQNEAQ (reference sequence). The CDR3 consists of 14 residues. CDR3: CASSPWTEPYEQYF. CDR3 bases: TGTGCCAGCAGCCCTTGGACAGAGCCCTACGAGCAGTACTTC. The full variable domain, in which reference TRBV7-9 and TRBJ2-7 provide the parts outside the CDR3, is DTGVSQNPRHKITKRGQNVTFRCDPISEHNRLYWYRQTLGQGPEFLTYFQNEAQLEKSRLLSDRFSAERPKGSFSTLEIQRTEQGDSAMYLCASSPWTEPYEQYFGPGTRLTVT.

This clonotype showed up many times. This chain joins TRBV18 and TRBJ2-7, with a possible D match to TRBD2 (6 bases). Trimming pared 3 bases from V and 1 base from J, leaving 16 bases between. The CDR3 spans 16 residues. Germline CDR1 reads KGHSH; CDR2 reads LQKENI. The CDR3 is CASSPSRRGASYEQYF. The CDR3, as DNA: TGTGCCAGCTCACCCTCCCGGAGGGGTGCATCCTACGAGCAGTACTTC.

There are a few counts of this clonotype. CDR3 coding DNA: TGTGCCAGCAGCCCTACCCAACTAGATTCCTACGAGCAGTACTTC. Translation: CASSPTQLDSYEQYF. The genes are TRBV4-2 and TRBJ2-7; possibly TRBD2 for D (5 bases). Germline loops: CDR1 LGHNA, CDR2 YNFKEQ. V was shortened by 4 bases and J by 1 base, with 14 bases between the two germline ends. This CDR3 has 15 residues.

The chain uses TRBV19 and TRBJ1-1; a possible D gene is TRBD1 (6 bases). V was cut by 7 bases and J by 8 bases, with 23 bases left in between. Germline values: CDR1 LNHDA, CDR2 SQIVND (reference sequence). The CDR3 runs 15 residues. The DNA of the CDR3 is TGTGCCAGTACGATCCCCGTTGGGGGCCCCAACGAAGCTTTCTTT. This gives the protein CASTIPVGGPNEAFF.

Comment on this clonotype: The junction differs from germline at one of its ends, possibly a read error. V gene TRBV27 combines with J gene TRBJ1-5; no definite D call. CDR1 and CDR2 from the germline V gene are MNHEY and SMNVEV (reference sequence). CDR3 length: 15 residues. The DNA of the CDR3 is TGTGCCAGCAGTTCGACATGGTTTAGCACTCAGCCCCAGCATTTT. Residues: CASSSTWFSTQPQHF.

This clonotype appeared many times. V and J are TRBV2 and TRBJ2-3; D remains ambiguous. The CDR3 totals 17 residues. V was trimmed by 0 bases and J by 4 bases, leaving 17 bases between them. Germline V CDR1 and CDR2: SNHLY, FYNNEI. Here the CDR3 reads CASSEAVRTVPSDTQYF. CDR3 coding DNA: TGTGCCAGCAGTGAAGCCGTTCGGACCGTACCTTCAGATACGCAGTATTTT.

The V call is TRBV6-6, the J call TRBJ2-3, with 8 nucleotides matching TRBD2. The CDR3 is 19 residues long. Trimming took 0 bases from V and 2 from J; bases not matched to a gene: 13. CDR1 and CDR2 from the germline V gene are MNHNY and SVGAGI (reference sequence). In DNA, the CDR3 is TGTGCCAGCAGTTACTCGAGTTTTGCTTTCGGGGGGGACACAGATACGCAGTATTTT. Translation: CASSYSSFAFGGDTDTQYF.

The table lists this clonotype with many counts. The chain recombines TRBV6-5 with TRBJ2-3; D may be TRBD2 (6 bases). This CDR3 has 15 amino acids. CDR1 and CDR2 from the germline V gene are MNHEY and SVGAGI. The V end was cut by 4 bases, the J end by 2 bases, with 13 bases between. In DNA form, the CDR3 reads TGTGCCAGCAGTTCCATCGGCGGGACCACAGATACGCAGTATTTT. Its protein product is CASSSIGGTTDTQYF.

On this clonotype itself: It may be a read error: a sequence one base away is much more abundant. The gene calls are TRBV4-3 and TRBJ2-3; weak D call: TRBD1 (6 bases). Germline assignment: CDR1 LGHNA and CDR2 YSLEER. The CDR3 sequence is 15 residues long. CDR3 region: CASSQGRTRTDTRYF. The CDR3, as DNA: TGCGCCAGCAGCCAAGGGCGGACCCGGACAGATACGCGGTATTTT.